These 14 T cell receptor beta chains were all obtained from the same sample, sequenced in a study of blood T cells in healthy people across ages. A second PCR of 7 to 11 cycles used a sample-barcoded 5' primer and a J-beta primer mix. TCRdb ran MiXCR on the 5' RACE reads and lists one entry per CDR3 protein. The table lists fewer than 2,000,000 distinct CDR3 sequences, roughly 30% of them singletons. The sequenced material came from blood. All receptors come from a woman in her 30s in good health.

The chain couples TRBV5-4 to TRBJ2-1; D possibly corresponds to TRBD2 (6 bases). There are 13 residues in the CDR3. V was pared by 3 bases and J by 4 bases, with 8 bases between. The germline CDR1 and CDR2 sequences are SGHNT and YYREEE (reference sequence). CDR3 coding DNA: TGTGCCAGCAGCTCTAGCGAGTACAATGAGCAGTTCTTC. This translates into CASSSSEYNEQFF.

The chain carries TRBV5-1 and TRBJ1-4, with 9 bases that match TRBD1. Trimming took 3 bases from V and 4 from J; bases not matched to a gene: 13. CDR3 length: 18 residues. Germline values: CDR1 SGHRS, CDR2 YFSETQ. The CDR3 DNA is TGCGCCAGCAGCTGGGACCAGGACAGGGGAGGCCTTAATGAAAAACTGTTTTTT. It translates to CASSWDQDRGGLNEKLFF.

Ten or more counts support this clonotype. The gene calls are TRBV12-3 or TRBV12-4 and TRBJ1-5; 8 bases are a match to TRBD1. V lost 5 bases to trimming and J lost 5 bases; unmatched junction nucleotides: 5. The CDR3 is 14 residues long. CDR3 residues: CASSPDRGDQPQHF. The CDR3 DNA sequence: TGTGCCAGCAGTCCCGACAGGGGCGATCAGCCCCAGCATTTT.

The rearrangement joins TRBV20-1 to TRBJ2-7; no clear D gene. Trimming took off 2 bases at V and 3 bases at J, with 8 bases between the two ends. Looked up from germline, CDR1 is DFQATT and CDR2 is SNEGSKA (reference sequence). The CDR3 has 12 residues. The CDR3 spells CSARPRYYEQYF. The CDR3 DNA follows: TGCAGTGCTAGACCTAGATACTACGAGCAGTACTTC.

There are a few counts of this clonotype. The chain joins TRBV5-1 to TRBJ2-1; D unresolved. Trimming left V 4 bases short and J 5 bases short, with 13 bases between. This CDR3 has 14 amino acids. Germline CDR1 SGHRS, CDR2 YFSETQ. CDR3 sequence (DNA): TGCGCCAGCAGCGGACCCGTGGGGAACAATGAGCAGTTCTTC. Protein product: CASSGPVGNNEQFF.

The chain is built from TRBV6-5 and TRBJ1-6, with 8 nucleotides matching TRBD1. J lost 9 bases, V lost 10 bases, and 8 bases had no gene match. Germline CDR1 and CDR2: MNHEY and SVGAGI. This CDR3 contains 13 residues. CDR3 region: CATRGPGTSPLHF. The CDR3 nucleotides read TGTGCCACCAGGGGGCCGGGAACTTCACCCCTCCACTTT.

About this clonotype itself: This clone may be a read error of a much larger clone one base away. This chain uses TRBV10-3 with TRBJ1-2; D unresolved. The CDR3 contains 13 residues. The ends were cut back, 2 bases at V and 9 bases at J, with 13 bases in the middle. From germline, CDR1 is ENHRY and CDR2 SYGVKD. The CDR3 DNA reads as TGTGCCATCAGTGAGCGGCAGTTGGATAGCTACACCTTC. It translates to CAISERQLDSYTF.

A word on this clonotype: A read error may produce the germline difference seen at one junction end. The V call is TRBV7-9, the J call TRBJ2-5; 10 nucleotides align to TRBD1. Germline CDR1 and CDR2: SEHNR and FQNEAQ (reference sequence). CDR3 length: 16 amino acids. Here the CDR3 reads CAGSSATGGPQETQYF. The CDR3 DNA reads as TGTGCCGGCAGCTCAGCGACAGGGGGCCCCCAAGAGACCCAGTACTTC. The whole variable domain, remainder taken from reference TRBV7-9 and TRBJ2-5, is DTGVSQNPRHKITKRGQNVTFRCDPISEHNRLYWYRQTLGQGPEFLTYFQNEAQLEKSRLLSDRFSAERPKGSFSTLEIQRTEQGDSAMYLCAGSSATGGPQETQYFGPGTRLLVL.

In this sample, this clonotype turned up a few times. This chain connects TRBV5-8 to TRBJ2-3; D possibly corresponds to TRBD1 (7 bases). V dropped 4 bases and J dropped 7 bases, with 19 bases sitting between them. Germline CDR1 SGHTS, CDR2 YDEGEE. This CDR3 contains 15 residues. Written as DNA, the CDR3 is TGTGCCAGCAGCGGGGGGACAGTGACGGGGTATACGCAGTATTTT. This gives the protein CASSGGTVTGYTQYF.

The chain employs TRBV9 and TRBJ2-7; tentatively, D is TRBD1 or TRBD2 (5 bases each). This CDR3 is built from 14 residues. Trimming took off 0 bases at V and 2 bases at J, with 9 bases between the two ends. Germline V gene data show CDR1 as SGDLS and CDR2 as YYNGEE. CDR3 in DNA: TGTGCCAGCAGCGTAGGGGGGACCCCCTACGAGCAGTACTTC. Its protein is CASSVGGTPYEQYF.

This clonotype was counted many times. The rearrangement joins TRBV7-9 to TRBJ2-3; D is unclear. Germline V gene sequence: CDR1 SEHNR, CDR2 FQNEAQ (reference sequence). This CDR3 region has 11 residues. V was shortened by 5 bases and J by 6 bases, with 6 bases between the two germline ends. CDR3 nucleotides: TGTGCCAGCAGCGCCTCGGATACGCAGTATTTT. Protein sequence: CASSASDTQYF.

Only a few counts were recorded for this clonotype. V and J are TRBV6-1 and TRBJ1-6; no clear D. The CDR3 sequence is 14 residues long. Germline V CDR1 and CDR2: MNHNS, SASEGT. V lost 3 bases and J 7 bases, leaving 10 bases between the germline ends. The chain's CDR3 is CASSEDGQNSPLHF. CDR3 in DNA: TGTGCCAGCAGTGAGGACGGTCAGAATTCACCCCTCCACTTT.

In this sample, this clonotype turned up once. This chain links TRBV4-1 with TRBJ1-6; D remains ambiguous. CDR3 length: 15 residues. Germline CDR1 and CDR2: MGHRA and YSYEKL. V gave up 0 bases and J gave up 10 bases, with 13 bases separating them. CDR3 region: CASSQDLDLRSPLHF. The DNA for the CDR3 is TGCGCCAGCAGCCAAGATTTGGATTTGAGGTCACCCCTCCACTTT.

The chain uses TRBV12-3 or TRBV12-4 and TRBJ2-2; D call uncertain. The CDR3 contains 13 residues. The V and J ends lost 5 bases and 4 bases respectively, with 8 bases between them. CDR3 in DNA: TGTGCCAGCAGTGTCCATAGCACCGGGGAGCTGTTTTTT. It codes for CASSVHSTGELFF.